This TCR beta chain was recorded in a study of Graves' ophthalmopathy and Graves' hyperthyroidism. Study-wide results and caveats: The model's ophthalmopathy progression predictions had approximately 71% sensitivity and 72% to 75% specificity.

Beta-chain TCR CDR3 regions were amplified from RNA transcripts. Second-round multiplex PCR followed a first-round RT-PCR using HTBI primers. TCRdb used MiXCR to reprocess the multiplex PCR reads, holding one entry per CDR3 protein. The sample carries fewer than 250,000 distinct CDR3 sequences, 25% to 30% recorded once. The V and J ends lost 6 bases and 10 bases, in that order; junction bases with no gene match: 10. Germline V gene lookup returns CDR1 SNHLY and CDR2 FYNNEI. This CDR3 has 15 residues. This clonotype appeared many times. Its antigen is still unknown. Each donor who had ophthalmopathy showed moderate-to-severe activity, a CAS of ≥3, a NOSPECS of ≥4, and a duration under 3 months. Exclusion applied to patients with other autoimmune diseases, uncontrolled infections, pregnancy or lactation.

The J gene is TRBJ1-6, the V gene TRBV2; 9 nucleotides line up with TRBD1. The sequenced sample consisted of peripheral blood. The sequence was obtained from a man aged 45 to 65 with Graves' ophthalmopathy. In nucleotides, the CDR3 is TGTGCCAGCAGACCCCGGGACAGGGAATGGTCACCCCTCCACTTT. Residues: CASRPRDREWSPLHF. Full variable domain (rest looked up from reference TRBV2 and TRBJ1-6): EPEVTQTPSHQVTQMGQEVILRCVPISNHLYFYWYRQILGQKVEFLVSFYNNEISEKSEIFDDQFSVERPDGSNFTLKIRSTKLEDSAMYFCASRPRDREWSPLHFGNGTRLTVT.